The clone carrying this TCR beta chain has ten or more counts. The target antigen is unknown. Germline V CDR1 and CDR2: SGDLS, YYNGEE. J was trimmed by 3 bases and V by 3 bases; bases with no gene match: 3. The length of the CDR3 is 15 residues. The authors built TCR beta libraries using iRepertoire HTBI primers and Arm-PCR of CDR3 regions. TCRdb used MiXCR to reprocess the multiplex PCR reads, holding one entry per CDR3 protein. The sample lists some 500,000 distinct CDR3 sequences; roughly 13% were seen once. The data originate from a study of regulatory T cells in long-lasting Graves disease. Points from the study as a whole: Among samples with persistent disease, TRBV28, TRBJ1-2 and TRBJ2-5 were favored. Public clonotype sharing was higher in persistent than newly diagnosed patients.

Time point indicated: newly diagnosed GD, antithyroid drugs for less than 3 months. PBMC RNA was the source of the TCR library. The same specimen was also included in a second study, on T cells in Graves' hyperthyroidism and ophthalmopathy. As reported in that work: The TCR CDR3 first-round RT-PCR relied on the HTBI primer set.

The specimen comprised peripheral blood mononuclear cells (PBMCs), sampled at new diagnosis, from a patient treated with antithyroid drugs. This receptor was taken from a man aged 30-40 years with Graves disease. The V gene is TRBV9, the J gene TRBJ2-1; 10 bases are a match to TRBD2. The CDR3 DNA is TGTGCCAGCAGCGCGAGGACTAGCGGCTACAATGAGCAGTTCTTC. Residues: CASSARTSGYNEQFF.